This paragraph covers one TCR beta chain sequence. Its antigen is undetermined. This specimen comes from a study of graft-versus-host responses after intestinal transplantation. Profiling relied on immunoSEQ multiplex PCR, and the TCRdb table lists in-frame clones only, not all of them. The sample includes 90,000 to 150,000 clones, around 95% of them seen just once. The CDR3 has 15 amino acids. Germline lookup yields CDR1 SGDLS and CDR2 YYNGEE. Trimming at V came to 4 bases and at J to 3 bases, leaving 9 bases not matched to a gene. J is TRBJ2-7 and V is TRBV9; TRBD1 matches 8 bases. The starting material was unstimulated CD8+ T cells sorted from spleen or lymph node cells, obtained before intestinal transplant. This receptor was identified in a human donor who received an intestinal transplant. The CDR3 protein is CASSLTDRANYEQYF. The CDR3 nucleotides are TGTGCCAGCAGCCTCACGGACAGGGCCAACTACGAGCAGTACTTC.